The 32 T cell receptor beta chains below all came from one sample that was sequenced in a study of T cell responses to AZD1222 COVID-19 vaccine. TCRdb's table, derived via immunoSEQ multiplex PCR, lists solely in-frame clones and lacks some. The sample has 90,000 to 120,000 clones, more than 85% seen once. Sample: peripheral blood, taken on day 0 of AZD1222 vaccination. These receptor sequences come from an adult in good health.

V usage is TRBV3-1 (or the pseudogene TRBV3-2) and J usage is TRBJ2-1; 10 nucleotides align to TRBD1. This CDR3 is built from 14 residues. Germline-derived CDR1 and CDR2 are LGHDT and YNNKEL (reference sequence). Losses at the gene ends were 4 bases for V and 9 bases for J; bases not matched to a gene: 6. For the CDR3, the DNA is TGTGCCAGCAGCCGGAGACAGGGGGCGACTGAGCAGTTCTTC. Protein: CASSRRQGATEQFF.

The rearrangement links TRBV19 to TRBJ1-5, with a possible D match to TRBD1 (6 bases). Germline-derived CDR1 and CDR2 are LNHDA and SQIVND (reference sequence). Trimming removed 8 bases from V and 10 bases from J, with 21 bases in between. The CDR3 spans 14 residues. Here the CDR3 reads CASGQTGSGGPQHF. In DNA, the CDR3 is TGTGCCAGTGGACAGACCGGTTCCGGGGGCCCCCAGCATTTT. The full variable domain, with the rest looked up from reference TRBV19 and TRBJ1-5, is DGGITQSPKYLFRKEGQNVTLSCEQNLNHDAMYWYRQDPGQGLRLIYYSQIVNDFQKGDIAEGYSVSREKKESFPLTVTSAQKNPTAFYLCASGQTGSGGPQHFGDGTRLSIL.

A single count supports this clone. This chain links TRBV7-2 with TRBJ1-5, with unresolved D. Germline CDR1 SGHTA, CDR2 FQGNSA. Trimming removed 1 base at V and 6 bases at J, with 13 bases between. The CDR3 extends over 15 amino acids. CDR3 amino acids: CASSLGLPGSQPQHF. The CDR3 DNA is TGTGCCAGCAGCTTAGGTCTCCCGGGCAGTCAGCCCCAGCATTTT.

The CDR3 bases are TGTGCCAGCAGCTTGGCCGCAGGGGCGCAACAAGAGACCCAGTACTTC. Translation gives CASSLAAGAQQETQYF. The V gene is TRBV5-4, the J gene TRBJ2-5; tentatively, D is TRBD1 (6 bases). The CDR3 length is 16 residues. Deletions cut 0 bases from V and 2 bases from J, with 14 bases between. From germline, CDR1 is SGHNT and CDR2 YYREEE (reference sequence).

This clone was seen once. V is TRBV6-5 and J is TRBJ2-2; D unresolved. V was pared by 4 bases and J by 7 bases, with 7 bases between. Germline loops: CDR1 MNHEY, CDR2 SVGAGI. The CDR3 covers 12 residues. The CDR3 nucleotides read TGTGCCAGCAGTTCCCGAGGCGGGGAGCTGTTTTTT. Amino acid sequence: CASSSRGGELFF.

The CDR3 nucleotides are TGCAGCGTCAGTAGCGGGAGGTTCACCGGGGAGCTGTTTTTT. Translating gives CSVSSGRFTGELFF. The V and J genes are TRBV29-1 and TRBJ2-2; 10 bases fit TRBD2. V lost 6 bases to trimming and J lost 4 bases; unmatched junction nucleotides: 5. The CDR3 spans 14 residues. Germline V gene lookup returns CDR1 SQVTM and CDR2 ANQGSEA.

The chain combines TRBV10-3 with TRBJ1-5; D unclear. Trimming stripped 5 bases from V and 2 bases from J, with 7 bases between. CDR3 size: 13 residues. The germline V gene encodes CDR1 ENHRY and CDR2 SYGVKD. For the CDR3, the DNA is TGTGCCATCAGTAGTACAGGCAATCAGCCCCAGCATTTT. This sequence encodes CAISSTGNQPQHF.

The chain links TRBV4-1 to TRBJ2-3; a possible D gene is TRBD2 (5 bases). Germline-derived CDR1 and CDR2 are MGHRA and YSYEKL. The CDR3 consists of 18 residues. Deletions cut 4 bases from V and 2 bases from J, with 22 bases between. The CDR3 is CASSPGAGIGSYTDTQYF. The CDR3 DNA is TGCGCCAGCAGCCCGGGCGCGGGTATAGGTTCATACACAGATACGCAGTATTTT.

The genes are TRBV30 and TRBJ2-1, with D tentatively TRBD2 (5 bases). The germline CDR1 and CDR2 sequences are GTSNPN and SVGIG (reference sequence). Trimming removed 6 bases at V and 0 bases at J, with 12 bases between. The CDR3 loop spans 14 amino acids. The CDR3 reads CACQSGGSYNEQFF. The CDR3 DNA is TGTGCCTGTCAAAGCGGCGGCTCCTACAATGAGCAGTTCTTC.

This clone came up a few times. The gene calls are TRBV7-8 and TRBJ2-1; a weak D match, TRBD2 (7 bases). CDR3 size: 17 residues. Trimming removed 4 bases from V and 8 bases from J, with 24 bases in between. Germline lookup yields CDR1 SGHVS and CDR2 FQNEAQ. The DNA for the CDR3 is TGTGCCAGCAGCTCCAGGAGGGGGGGGCCGTCGGCCTATGAGCAGTTCTTC. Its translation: CASSSRRGGPSAYEQFF.

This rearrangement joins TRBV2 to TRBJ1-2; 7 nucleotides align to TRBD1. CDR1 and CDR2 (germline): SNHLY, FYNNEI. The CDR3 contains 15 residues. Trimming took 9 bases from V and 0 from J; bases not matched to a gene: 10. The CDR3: CAREMTGSANYGYTF. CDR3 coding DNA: TGTGCCAGAGAGATGACAGGGTCCGCTAACTATGGCTACACCTTC.

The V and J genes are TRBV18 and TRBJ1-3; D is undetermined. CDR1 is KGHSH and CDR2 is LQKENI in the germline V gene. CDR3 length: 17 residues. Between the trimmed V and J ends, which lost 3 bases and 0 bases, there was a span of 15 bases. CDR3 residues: CASSPYSARGSGNTIYF. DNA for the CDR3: TGTGCCAGCTCACCCTACAGCGCCCGAGGCTCTGGAAACACCATATATTTT.

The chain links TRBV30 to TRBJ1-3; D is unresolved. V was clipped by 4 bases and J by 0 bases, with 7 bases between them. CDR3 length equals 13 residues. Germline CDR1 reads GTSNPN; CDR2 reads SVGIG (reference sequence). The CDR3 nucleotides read TGTGCCTGGAATCAGGACTCTGGAAACACCATATATTTT. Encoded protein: CAWNQDSGNTIYF.

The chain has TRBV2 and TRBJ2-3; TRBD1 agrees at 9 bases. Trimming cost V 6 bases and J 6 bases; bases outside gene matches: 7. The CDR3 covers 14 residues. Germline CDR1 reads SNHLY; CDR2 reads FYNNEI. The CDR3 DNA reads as TGTGCCAGCAGGGTAACTGGGACAGGGGATACGCAGTATTTT. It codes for CASRVTGTGDTQYF. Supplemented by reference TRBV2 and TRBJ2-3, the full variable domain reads EPEVTQTPSHQVTQMGQEVILRCVPISNHLYFYWYRQILGQKVEFLVSFYNNEISEKSEIFDDQFSVERPDGSNFTLKIRSTKLEDSAMYFCASRVTGTGDTQYFGPGTRLTVL.

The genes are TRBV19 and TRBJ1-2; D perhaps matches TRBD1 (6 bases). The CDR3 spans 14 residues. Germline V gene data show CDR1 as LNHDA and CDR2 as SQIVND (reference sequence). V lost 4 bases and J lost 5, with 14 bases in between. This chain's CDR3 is CASSTSGVSYGYTF. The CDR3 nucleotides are TGTGCCAGTAGTACCTCAGGGGTCTCGTATGGCTACACCTTC.

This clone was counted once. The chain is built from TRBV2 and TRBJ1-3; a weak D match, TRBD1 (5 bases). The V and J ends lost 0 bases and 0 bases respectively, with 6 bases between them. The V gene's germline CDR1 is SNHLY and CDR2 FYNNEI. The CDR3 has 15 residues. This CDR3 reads CASSEAGGSGNTIYF. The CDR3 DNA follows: TGTGCCAGCAGTGAAGCGGGGGGCTCTGGAAACACCATATATTTT.

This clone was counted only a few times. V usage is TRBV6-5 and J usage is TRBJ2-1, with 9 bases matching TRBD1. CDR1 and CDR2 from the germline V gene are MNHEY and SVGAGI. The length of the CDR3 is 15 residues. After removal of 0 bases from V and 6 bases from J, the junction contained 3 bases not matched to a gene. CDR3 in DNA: TGTGCCAGCAGTTACTCGGGGGACAGGGCCAATGAGCAGTTCTTC. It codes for CASSYSGDRANEQFF.

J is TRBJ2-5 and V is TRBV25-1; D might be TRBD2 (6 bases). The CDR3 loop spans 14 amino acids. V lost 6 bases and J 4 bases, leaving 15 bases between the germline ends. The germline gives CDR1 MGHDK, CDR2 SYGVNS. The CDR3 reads CASRDRTMLETQYF. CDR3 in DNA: TGTGCCAGCAGGGACCGGACTATGTTAGAGACCCAGTACTTC.

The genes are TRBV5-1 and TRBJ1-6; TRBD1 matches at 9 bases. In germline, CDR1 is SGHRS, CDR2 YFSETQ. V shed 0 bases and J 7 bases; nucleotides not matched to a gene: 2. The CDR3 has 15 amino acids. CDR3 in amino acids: CASSLEGQGNSPLHF. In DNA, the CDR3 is TGCGCCAGCAGCTTGGAGGGACAGGGAAATTCACCCCTCCACTTT.

This chain's CDR3 is CASSRPGLAGGPKGDTQYF. The CDR3 nucleotides read TGTGCCAGCAGCCGTCCGGGACTAGCGGGAGGGCCAAAAGGAGATACGCAGTATTTT. This rearrangement joins TRBV11-2 to TRBJ2-3; 16 bases line up with TRBD2. CDR1 SGHAT and CDR2 FQNNGV come from the germline V gene. The CDR3 runs to 19 residues. The ends lost 5 bases at V and 5 bases at J; junction bases unmatched: 13. The full variable domain, its missing parts supplied by reference TRBV11-2 and TRBJ2-3, is EAGVAQSPRYKIIEKRQSVAFWCNPISGHATLYWYQQILGQGPKLLIQFQNNGVVDDSQLPKDRFSAERLKGVDSTLKIQPAKLEDSAVYLCASSRPGLAGGPKGDTQYFGPGTRLTVL.

CDR3 DNA: TGTGCCAGCAACGGCGGAGCGGGTCACACTGAAGCTTTCTTT. It specifies CASNGGAGHTEAFF. The chain has TRBV2 and TRBJ1-1; D unclear. The V gene lost 7 bases and the J gene lost 3 bases, with 15 bases spanning the gap. The V gene's germline CDR1 is SNHLY and CDR2 FYNNEI. The CDR3 extends over 14 amino acids.

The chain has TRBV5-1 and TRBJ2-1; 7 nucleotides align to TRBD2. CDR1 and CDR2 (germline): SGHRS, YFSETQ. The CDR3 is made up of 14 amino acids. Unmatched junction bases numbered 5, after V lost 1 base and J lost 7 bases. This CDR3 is CASSLTSVGNEQFF. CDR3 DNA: TGCGCCAGCAGCTTGACTAGCGTTGGAAATGAGCAGTTCTTC.

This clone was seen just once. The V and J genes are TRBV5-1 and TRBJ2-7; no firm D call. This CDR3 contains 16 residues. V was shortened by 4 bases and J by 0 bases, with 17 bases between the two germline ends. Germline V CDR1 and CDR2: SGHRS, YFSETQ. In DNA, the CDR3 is TGCGCCAGCAGCCTGGCACCGGATGGGCCCTCCTACGAGCAGTACTTC. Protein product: CASSLAPDGPSYEQYF.

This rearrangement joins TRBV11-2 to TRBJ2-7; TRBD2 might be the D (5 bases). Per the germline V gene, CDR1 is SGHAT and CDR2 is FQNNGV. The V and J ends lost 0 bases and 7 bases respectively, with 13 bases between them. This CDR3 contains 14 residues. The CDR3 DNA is TGTGCCAGCAGCTTAGACTGGACTCCGAATGAGCAGTACTTC. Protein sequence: CASSLDWTPNEQYF.

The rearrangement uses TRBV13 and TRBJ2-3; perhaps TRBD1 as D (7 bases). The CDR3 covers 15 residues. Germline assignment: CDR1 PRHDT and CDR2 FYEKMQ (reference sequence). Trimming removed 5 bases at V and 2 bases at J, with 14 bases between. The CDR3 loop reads CASSLQGGATDTQYF. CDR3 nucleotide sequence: TGTGCCAGCAGCCTTCAGGGGGGAGCCACAGATACGCAGTATTTT.

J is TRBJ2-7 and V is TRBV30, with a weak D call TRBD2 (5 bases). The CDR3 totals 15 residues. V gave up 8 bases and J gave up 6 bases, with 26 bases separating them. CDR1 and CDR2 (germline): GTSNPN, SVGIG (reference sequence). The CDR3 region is CAGRMAGGLAREQYF. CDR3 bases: TGTGCCGGTCGAATGGCAGGAGGATTAGCTCGCGAGCAGTACTTC.

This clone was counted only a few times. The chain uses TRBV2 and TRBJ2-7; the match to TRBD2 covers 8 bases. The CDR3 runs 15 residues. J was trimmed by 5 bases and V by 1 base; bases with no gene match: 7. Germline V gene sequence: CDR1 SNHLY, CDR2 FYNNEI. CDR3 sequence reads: CASSEGLAGAHEQYF. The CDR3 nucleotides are TGTGCCAGCAGTGAAGGTCTAGCGGGTGCCCACGAGCAGTACTTC.

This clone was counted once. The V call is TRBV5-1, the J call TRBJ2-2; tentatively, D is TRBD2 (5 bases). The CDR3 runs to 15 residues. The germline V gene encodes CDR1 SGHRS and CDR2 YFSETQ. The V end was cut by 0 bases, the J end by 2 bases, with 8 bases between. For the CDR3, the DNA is TGCGCCAGCAGCTTGGGTTCGGGAAACACCGGGGAGCTGTTTTTT. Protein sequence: CASSLGSGNTGELFF.

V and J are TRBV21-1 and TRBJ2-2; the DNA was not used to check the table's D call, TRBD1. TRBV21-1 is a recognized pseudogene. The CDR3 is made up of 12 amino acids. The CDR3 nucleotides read TGTGCCAGCAGCCCCCAGGACGGGGAGCTGTTTTTT. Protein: CASSPQDGELFF.

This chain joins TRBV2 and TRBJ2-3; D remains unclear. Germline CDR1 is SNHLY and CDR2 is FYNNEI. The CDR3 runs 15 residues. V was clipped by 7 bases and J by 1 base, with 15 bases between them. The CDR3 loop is CASNLSPLGTDTQYF. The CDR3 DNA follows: TGTGCCAGCAATCTCTCGCCATTGGGCACAGATACGCAGTATTTT.

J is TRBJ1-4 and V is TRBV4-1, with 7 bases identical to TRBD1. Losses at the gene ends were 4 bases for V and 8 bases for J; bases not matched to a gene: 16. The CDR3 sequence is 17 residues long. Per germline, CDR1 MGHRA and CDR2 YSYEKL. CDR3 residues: CASSPNPSHRGGEKLFF. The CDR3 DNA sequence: TGCGCCAGCAGCCCCAATCCAAGTCACAGGGGAGGAGAAAAACTGTTTTTT.

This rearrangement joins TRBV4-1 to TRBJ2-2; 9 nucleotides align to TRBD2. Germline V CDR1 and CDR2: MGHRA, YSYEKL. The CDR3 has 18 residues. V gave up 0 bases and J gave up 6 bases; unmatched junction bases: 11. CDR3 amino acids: CASSQDDQAGGLAGELFF. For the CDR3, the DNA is TGCGCCAGCAGCCAAGACGACCAGGCGGGAGGGCTCGCCGGGGAGCTGTTTTTT.